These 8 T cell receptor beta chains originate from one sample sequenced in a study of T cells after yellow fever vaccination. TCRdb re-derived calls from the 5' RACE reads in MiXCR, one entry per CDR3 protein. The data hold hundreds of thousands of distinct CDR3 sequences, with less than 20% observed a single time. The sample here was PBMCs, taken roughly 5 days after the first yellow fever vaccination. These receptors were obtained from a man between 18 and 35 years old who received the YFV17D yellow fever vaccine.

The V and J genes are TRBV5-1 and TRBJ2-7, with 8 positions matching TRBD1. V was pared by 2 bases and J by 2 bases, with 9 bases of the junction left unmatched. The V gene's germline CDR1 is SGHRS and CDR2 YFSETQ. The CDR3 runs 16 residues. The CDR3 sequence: CASSFPGQGGTYEQYF. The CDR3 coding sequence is TGCGCCAGCAGCTTCCCTGGACAGGGCGGTACCTACGAGCAGTACTTC.

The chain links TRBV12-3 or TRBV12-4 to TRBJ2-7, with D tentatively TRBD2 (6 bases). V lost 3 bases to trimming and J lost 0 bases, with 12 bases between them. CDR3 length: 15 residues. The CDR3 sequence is CASSFGGKSSYEQYF. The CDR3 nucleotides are TGTGCCAGCAGTTTTGGGGGGAAAAGCTCCTACGAGCAGTACTTC.

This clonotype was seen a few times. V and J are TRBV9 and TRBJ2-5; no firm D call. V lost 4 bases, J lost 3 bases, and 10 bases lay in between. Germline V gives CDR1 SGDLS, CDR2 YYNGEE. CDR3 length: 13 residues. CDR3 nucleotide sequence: TGTGCCAGCAGCCCGGGCCATGAAGAGACCCAGTACTTC. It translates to CASSPGHEETQYF.

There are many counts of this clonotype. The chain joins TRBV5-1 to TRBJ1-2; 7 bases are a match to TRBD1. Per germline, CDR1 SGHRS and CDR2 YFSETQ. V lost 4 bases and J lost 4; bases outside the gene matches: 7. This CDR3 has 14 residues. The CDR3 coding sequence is TGCGCCAGCAGCCTAACGAGGACAGGCTATGGCTACACCTTC. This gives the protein CASSLTRTGYGYTF.

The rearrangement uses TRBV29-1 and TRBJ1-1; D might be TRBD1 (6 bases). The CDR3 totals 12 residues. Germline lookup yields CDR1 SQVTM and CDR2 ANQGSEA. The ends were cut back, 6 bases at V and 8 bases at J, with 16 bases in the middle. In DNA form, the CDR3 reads TGCAGCGTGGATACAGGGTCAGCGGAAGCTTTCTTT. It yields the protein CSVDTGSAEAFF.

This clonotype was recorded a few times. The CDR3 DNA reads as TGTGCCAGCTCACCACAGGCGACTAGCGGACACAATGAGCAGTTCTTC. As protein: CASSPQATSGHNEQFF. The chain recombines TRBV18 with TRBJ2-1, with 9 bases aligning to TRBD2. The CDR3 runs 16 residues. Unmatched junction bases numbered 6, after V lost 1 base and J lost 5 bases. The germline V gene encodes CDR1 KGHSH and CDR2 LQKENI.

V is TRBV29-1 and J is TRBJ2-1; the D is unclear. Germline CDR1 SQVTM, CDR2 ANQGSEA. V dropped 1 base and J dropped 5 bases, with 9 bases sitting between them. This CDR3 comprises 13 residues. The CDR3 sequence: CSVEGVRNNEQFF. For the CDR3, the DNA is TGCAGCGTTGAAGGGGTGCGGAACAATGAGCAGTTCTTC.

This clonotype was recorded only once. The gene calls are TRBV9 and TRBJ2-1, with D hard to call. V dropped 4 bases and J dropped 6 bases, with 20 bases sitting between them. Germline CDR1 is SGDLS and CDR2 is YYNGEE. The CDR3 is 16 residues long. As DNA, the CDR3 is TGTGCCAGCAGCCCGTGGGCCGGGTCACGAGCCAATGAGCAGTTCTTC. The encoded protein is CASSPWAGSRANEQFF. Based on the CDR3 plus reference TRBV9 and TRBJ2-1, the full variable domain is DSGVTQTPKHLITATGQRVTLRCSPRSGDLSVYWYQQSLDQGLQFLIQYYNGEERAKGNILERFSAQQFPDLHSELNLSSLELGDSALYFCASSPWAGSRANEQFFGPGTRLTVL.